This TCR beta chain was sequenced in a study of cytomegalovirus exposure and HLA in healthy donors (dated by TCRdb to 2016 to 2017). Turning to the overall study: In an earlier analysis of some 550 of the donors, less than 350 Gb of sequence data and 100 million or so unique TCR beta sequences from 180 million or so T cells were reported. The study combined high-throughput TCR immunosequencing, statistical association of individual TCRs with disease status, and machine learning to predict cytomegalovirus infection status. Across around 400 genotyped donors of the cohort, an average of approximately 200,000 unique TCR beta nucleotide sequences per donor were sequenced, and around 20% of those sequences were non-productive. HLA typing included class I and class II loci at four-digit resolution. Several DR-DQ haplotypes were treated as single units for association and clustering because of strong linkage in the cohort. In an earlier analysis of a few hundred of the donors, high-throughput TCR beta sequencing was used to judge whether each TCR beta V gene segment behaved as functional or pseudogenic. In addition to the first cohort of hundreds of subjects, a separate validation cohort of 130 or so different subjects was used. A later analysis re-examined previously published TCR beta repertoires from over 500 donors and added high-resolution HLA genotyping to investigate patterns of TCR occurrence. All discovery cohort repertoires had been generated on a single sequencing platform. Donor age, sex, ethnicity and CMV serostatus were compiled alongside the repertoire data. Rather than using new phenotypic data, the later analysis identified candidate immune exposures from TCR beta sequences and from how often those sequences occurred across donors. The study aimed to test whether signatures of past pathogen exposure could be identified by cataloging public T cell receptors. The study used immunosequencing to profile the T cell repertoires of 600 to 850 subjects and linked those repertoires to cytomegalovirus serostatus. Of the roughly 400 genotyped donors, about 80% fell in the genetic ancestry cluster associated with self-reported Caucasian donors. An early release that covered about 640 HLA-typed donors contained approximately 300 gigabases of sequencing data and around 85 million unique TCR sequences. The number of typed donors differed by locus: 629-630 for A, B, C, DRB1 and DQB1; some 540 for DQA1; roughly 600 for DPA1; and about 470 for DPB1. A later genetic analysis used genome-wide SNP genotypes for about 60% of the roughly 700 donors, treating that subset as a discovery cohort.

Here is what the overall study found, with its caveats: In this cohort, only TCR beta chains were sequenced, and detectable features were limited by the absence of alpha or paired-chain data. In a later analysis, HLA-associated TCR beta chains showed more clonal expansion and lower generation probabilities than non-associated chains that were equally common. Because HLA typing was unavailable for some donors at each locus, only the typed subset was used in association tests. About 17 rarely observed V segments, including chromosome 9 orphons, were excluded from the earlier analysis of approximately 500 of the donors because counts were too low. The only immune exposure information available for the cohort was CMV serostatus. Strong co-occurrence of HLA alleles, especially DR and DQ, made assigning TCR associations to individual alleles difficult. Three of the identified cytomegalovirus-associated TCR beta chains were confirmed in vitro to be specific for cytomegalovirus antigens. Most TCR sequences were seen in very few donors, while some public TCRs were found in many individuals. A later analysis found that TCR association rates varied across HLA loci, with DRB1 alleles showing the most associated TCRs and HLA-C alleles the fewest. Cytomegalovirus status was reported to be diagnosed by the classifier with high specificity and sensitivity in both the original and validation cohorts. The study gave a list of 150 to 200 TCR beta chains associated with cytomegalovirus. In an earlier analysis of some 500 of the donors, most TCR beta V segments appeared in productive rearrangements about 90% or about 30% of the time, broadly matching IMGT annotations. Some IMGT-functional V segments, including TRBV6-2 and TRBV6-3, could not be distinguished by the 87-base-pair reads and were therefore excluded. A cluster of highly shared sequence variants was judged likely to represent a technical artifact of the sequencing pipeline. V-gene and J-gene trimming of TCR beta chains was associated with a missense DCLRE1C variant in a later genetic analysis, and the association was replicated in an independent cohort. In a later analysis, more than 15,000 TCR beta sequences were associated with specific HLA alleles at a false discovery rate of 0.05. A further reported finding was that TCR beta sequences accurately predicted the HLA-A and HLA-B alleles for most subjects in the first cohort. A later analysis found that most CMV-associated TCR beta chains appeared HLA-restricted, with HLA associations seemingly driven largely by CMV exposure. In a later analysis, several top co-occurrence clusters were reported to appear linked to parvovirus B19, influenza, CMV and Epstein-Barr virus. Linkage disequilibrium might explain the correlated functional status among segregating V segments, but an unknown experimental factor could not be excluded. A later genetic analysis reported fewer N-insertions in productive TCRs among donors in an Asian-associated ancestry cluster than the roughly 690-donor mean. The presence/absence analyses assumed that sequencing depth was roughly uniform across donors, and that assumption may not be true. The authors suggested that the approach could potentially be generalized to other disease states and immunological phenotypes.

Deletion took 2 bases off V and 5 bases off J, with a span of 4 bases between the germline ends. The CDR3 numbers 12 residues from cysteine through phenylalanine. The only DNA kept is the CDR3, 36 bases in frame from the first base. Sequences SEHNR (CDR1) and FQNEAQ (CDR2) are obtained from the germline V gene (reference sequence). As concerns this clone: Which antigen it targets is not known. There are no base qualities to consult, and no much larger clone falls within one base.

The cohort was made up of around 720 healthy bone marrow donors. At the time of sampling, every cohort member was nominally healthy, though immune exposures that went unrecorded were likely present. The donor tested CMV seronegative, placing the donor among the roughly 350 seronegative members of the cohort. A peripheral blood sample was provided by each donor, and peripheral blood mononuclear cells were used for TCR beta sequencing. Genomic DNA extraction from the blood cell samples was performed with the Qiagen DNeasy Blood Extraction Kit. Libraries were made using the immunoSEQ multiplex PCR assay. A mixture of 60 forward primers for TCR Vbeta segments and 13 reverse primers for TCR Jbeta segments was used in the multiplex PCR. The CDR3 region of rearranged TCR beta genes was amplified from genomic DNA by a multiplex PCR assay. Amplified TCR beta libraries were sequenced as 87-base-pair reads on the Illumina HiSeq System. Under the source paper's analysis protocol: A later analysis tallied around 80 million unique TCR beta chains across the 666 repertoires, and about 10 million of those chains were shared by two or more donors. To remove PCR and sequencing errors, raw reads were error-corrected and collapsed into unique sequences using a nearest-neighbor algorithm that merged closely related sequences. V, D and J gene segments were assigned by aligning CDR3 sequences to IMGT reference sequences. For a sequence to be retained, a match of at least six nucleotides was required to both a V gene segment and a J gene segment. Rearrangements were called productive when the CDR3 lacked stop codons and stayed in frame with V and J; all others were non-productive. Following IMGT convention, CDR3 was defined as the stretch from the second conserved V-encoded cysteine up to the conserved J-encoded phenylalanine. In an earlier analysis of more than 550 of the donors, sequences lacking an unambiguous match to a single V gene segment were excluded. In an earlier analysis of almost 600 of the donors, a V segment was called functional when productive rearrangements were above 56.7%, and segregating when the standard deviation between donors exceeded 5%. A statistical classification framework was built for diagnosing cytomegalovirus status from the catalog of TCR beta chain sequences. In a later analysis, V and J genes were assigned by comparing TCR nucleotide sequences against IMGT/GENE-DB human TR gene sequences. In a later analysis, CDR3 sequences and most-parsimonious VDJ recombination scenarios were assigned using the TCRdist pipeline. In a later analysis, each TCR beta chain was defined by its CDR3 amino acid sequence together with its V-gene family, and reads without a unique V-gene family were excluded. A later analysis removed roughly 590 highly shared, low-generation-probability nucleotide sequences to deal with suspected cross-contamination and a sequencing artifact. For each public chain, a later analysis derived a clonal expansion index from normalized ranks of inferred template counts within each repertoire. In a later analysis, generation probabilities were computed with a VDJ recombination model fitted to out-of-frame rearrangements, and the resulting probabilities were checked against IGoR. In a later analysis, hypergeometric tests were used to score TCR-TCR, TCR-HLA and TCR-CMV co-occurrence, with a repertoire-size bias correction applied to TCR pairs. In a later analysis, false discovery rates were estimated by permuting HLA or CMV assignments 20 times. A later analysis grouped co-occurring TCRs with DBSCAN, adding TCRdist sequence similarity when clustering within HLA-allele-positive subsets. Repertoires with fewer than 30,000 or more than 120,000 public chains, plus five repertoires with anomalous nucleotide sharing, were excluded from co-occurrence clustering. In its TCRdb copy, this immuneACCESS table keeps in-frame sequences only and misses some clones. Where compared with another copy, unresolved V genes explain less than half of these, and the others have no known cause. The DNA was the basis for D and trimming; V, J and clone size are from that table. Within this sample are approximately 160,000 clones, with under 90% of them counted one time only. The ten top clones hold 1.5% of the sample.

Sequencing was performed on PBMCs. The chain joins TRBV7-9 to TRBJ1-5; the D gene cannot be resolved reliably. This TCR came from a male donor in good health and CMV-seronegative. The sequence in DNA is TGTGCCAGCAGCTTACCAGATCAGCCCCAGCATTTT. Its protein product is CASSLPDQPQHF.